The next 9 T cell receptor beta chains were all read from a single sample in a study of CD8+ T cells in alopecia areata. Reverse transcription of extracted RNA yielded cDNA, which provided the sequencing template. Produced via immunoSEQ multiplex PCR; TCRdb's table is partial and in-frame only. The top ten clones hold about 51% of a sample with under 65,000 clones, roughly two fifths of them seen once. Sequencing was performed on NKG2D-low CD8+ T cells sorted from blood. These receptors were obtained from a human donor with alopecia areata.

The chain has TRBV5-4 and TRBJ2-1; a possible D gene is TRBD1 (6 bases). CDR3 length: 13 residues. Germline CDR1 SGHNT, CDR2 YYREEE (reference sequence). Trimming removed 3 bases from V and 5 bases from J, with 9 bases in between. CDR3: CASSSWGHNEQFF. Written as DNA, the CDR3 is TGTGCCAGCAGCTCATGGGGGCACAATGAGCAGTTCTTC.

This clone showed up just a few times. The chain has TRBV7-9 and TRBJ2-7; D is possibly TRBD1 or TRBD2 (6 bases each). The CDR3 contains 14 residues. Trimming took off 5 bases at V and 4 bases at J, with 15 bases between the two ends. Germline loops: CDR1 SEHNR, CDR2 FQNEAQ (reference sequence). CDR3 region: CASSPPGASYEQYF. CDR3 bases: TGTGCCAGCAGCCCGCCGGGGGCAAGTTACGAGCAGTACTTC. Using reference TRBV7-9 and TRBJ2-7 for the parts outside the CDR3, the full variable domain is DTGVSQNPRHKITKRGQNVTFRCDPISEHNRLYWYRQTLGQGPEFLTYFQNEAQLEKSRLLSDRFSAERPKGSFSTLEIQRTEQGDSAMYLCASSPPGASYEQYFGPGTRLTVT.

This clone was picked up a small number of times. The rearrangement links TRBV4-1 to TRBJ2-7; the D gene is possibly TRBD1 (6 bases). Trimming stripped 2 bases from V and 5 bases from J, with 16 bases between. Per the germline V gene, CDR1 is MGHRA and CDR2 is YSYEKL. The CDR3 covers 15 residues. The DNA of the CDR3 is TGCGCCAGCAGCCAAAGATCAGGGGATTACGACGAGCAGTACTTC. Translation: CASSQRSGDYDEQYF.

The V and J genes are TRBV29-1 and TRBJ1-6; tentatively, D is TRBD1 (5 bases). V was pared by 4 bases and J by 11 bases, with 18 bases between. The CDR3 contains 14 residues. Per the germline V gene, CDR1 is SQVTM and CDR2 is ANQGSEA. The CDR3 protein is CSVVRSGGRTPLHF. CDR3 DNA: TGCAGCGTTGTAAGATCTGGGGGAAGGACACCCCTCCACTTT.

There are a few counts of this clone. The rearrangement joins TRBV5-5 to TRBJ1-2; TRBD1 matches at 7 bases. The ends lost 0 bases at V and 6 bases at J; junction bases unmatched: 8. Germline assignment: CDR1 SGHKS and CDR2 YYEKEE (reference sequence). The CDR3 totals 15 residues. The CDR3 loop reads CASSLVIGGYDGYTF. DNA of the CDR3: TGTGCCAGCAGCTTGGTCATAGGGGGCTACGATGGCTACACCTTC.

Written as DNA, the CDR3 is TGCGCCAGCAGCTTGGTGGGAGGGAACCCCTACGAGCAGTACTTC. Its protein is CASSLVGGNPYEQYF. The genes are TRBV5-1 and TRBJ2-7; 7 nucleotides align to TRBD2. This CDR3 comprises 15 residues. The V and J ends lost 0 bases and 2 bases, in that order; junction bases with no gene match: 5. Germline V gives CDR1 SGHRS, CDR2 YFSETQ.

The chain uses TRBV28 and TRBJ2-5; maybe TRBD1 (5 bases). The CDR3 sequence is 15 residues long. Trimming removed 3 bases at V and 0 bases at J, with 11 bases between. Per germline, CDR1 MDHEN and CDR2 SYDVKM. The CDR3 DNA is TGTGCCAGCAGTTTGCCGACAGCTTACCAAGAGACCCAGTACTTC. Its translation is CASSLPTAYQETQYF. The whole variable domain, remainder taken from reference TRBV28 and TRBJ2-5, is DVKVTQSSRYLVKRTGEKVFLECVQDMDHENMFWYRQDPGLGLRLIYFSYDVKMKEKGDIPEGYSVSREKKERFSLILESASTNQTSMYLCASSLPTAYQETQYFGPGTRLLVL.

This clone was observed a handful of times. V usage is TRBV9 and J usage is TRBJ1-2; 7 nucleotides match TRBD1. The CDR3 length is 14 residues. Germline CDR1 reads SGDLS; CDR2 reads YYNGEE. With 0 bases clipped from V and 6 bases from J, the junction kept 5 bases outside the gene matches. CDR3 DNA: TGTGCCAGCAGCGTAGGCGGGACAGACGATGGCTACACCTTC. This translates into CASSVGGTDDGYTF.

This chain joins TRBV27 and TRBJ2-7; D is possibly TRBD1 (6 bases). CDR1 is MNHEY and CDR2 is SMNVEV in the germline V gene (reference sequence). Trimming took 4 bases from V and 1 from J, leaving 11 bases between them. This CDR3 comprises 14 residues. As DNA, the CDR3 is TGTGCCAGCAGTTATCAAGGACAGTCCTACGAGCAGTACTTC. Translated, it gives CASSYQGQSYEQYF.